This T cell receptor (beta chain) was recovered during a study of immune characterization of retroperitoneal liposarcoma. Germline V gene sequence: CDR1 SGHVS, CDR2 FNYEAQ. The CDR3 spans 18 residues. MiXCR was run by TCRdb on the PCR reads, yielding one entry per CDR3 protein. The sample lists some 9,300 distinct CDR3 sequences; around 35% were seen once. This TCR was recovered from a male donor with retroperitoneal liposarcoma. This chain joins TRBV7-6 and TRBJ2-1, with TRBD2 identical over 13 bases. The J call is in doubt because the DNA end fits TRBJ2-7 better. Material for sequencing was tumor tissue. In DNA form, the CDR3 reads TGTGCCAGCAGCTTAGAGTCCGGGACTAGCGGGGTTTTGGGTGAGCAGTACTTC. Translation: CASSLESGTSGVLGEQYF.